This T cell receptor beta chain was sequenced during a study of blood T cells in healthy people across ages. The CDR3 length is 15 residues. Germline V gives CDR1 MDHEN, CDR2 SYDVKM. V shed 5 bases, J shed 4 bases, and the junction held 6 bases outside the gene matches. On this clonotype itself: Its antigen is as yet unknown.

A second PCR, run for roughly 7 to 11 cycles, used a sample-barcoded 5' primer plus a J-beta primer mix. TCRdb re-called the 5' RACE reads through MiXCR, storing one row per CDR3 protein. The repertoire holds roughly 550,000 distinct CDR3 sequences, with approximately 25% as singletons. The study, taken as a whole, reports: Significant beta diversity loss was already apparent by age around 36, declining roughly linearly.

These data are also associated with another study on T cells of mothers and their children. That paper adds: The donors comprised about 6 children and their three healthy Caucasian mothers.

V gene TRBV28 combines with J gene TRBJ2-1; 9 bases match TRBD2. Sequenced: blood. The TCR originated in a boy under 18 in good health. The DNA of the CDR3 is TGTGCCAGCAGTGGGACTAGCCAGATGTACAATGAGCAGTTCTTC. It specifies CASSGTSQMYNEQFF.